This T cell receptor (beta chain) was observed in a study of OX40 agonist ivuxolimab in advanced cancers. Study in general: Earlier anti-PD-1, anti-PD-L1 or anti-CTLA-4 therapy was permitted; 30% to 50% had received some. Study-wide results and limits: The investigators did not determine what antigen specificity the expanded peripheral T cells had.

Comments on this clone: The antigen remains undetermined.

Clones were sequenced by immunoSEQ multiplex PCR, and TCRdb holds only the in-frame ones, with some missing. Here the sample spans approximately 80,000 clones, roughly 94% being singletons. This CDR3 comprises 14 residues. Trimming shortened V by 3 bases and J by 2 bases, and 12 bases separated the two germline ends. Per germline, CDR1 SGDLS and CDR2 YYNGEE. The sequenced sample was CD4+ or CD8+ T cells sorted from blood, obtained in a trial of the OX40 agonist ivuxolimab. The chain has TRBV9 and TRBJ2-7, with D maybe TRBD2 (5 bases). This sequence was found in an adult with an advanced solid tumor such as melanoma, head and neck, liver or kidney cancer. CDR3 in DNA: TGTGCCAGCAGCGCGAGCGGACTTACCTACGAGCAGTACTTC. It is translated as CASSASGLTYEQYF.